Below, 22 T cell receptor beta chains from the same sample are listed, as sequenced in a study of cytomegalovirus exposure and HLA in healthy donors (dated by TCRdb to the late 2010s). Preparation of the library involved the immunoSEQ multiplex PCR assay. A mixture of 60 forward primers for TCR Vbeta segments and 13 reverse primers for TCR Jbeta segments was used in the multiplex PCR. Here the immuneACCESS table is served through TCRdb, limited to in-frame sequences with V and J called. Missing clones are a known gap in these copies; in checked studies unresolved V genes cover under half, and the rest lacks a known reason. Within this sample are fewer than 250,000 clones, with about 80% of them counted one time only. The leading ten clones occupy 6% of the sample. Sequencing was performed on PBMCs. The receptors were gathered from a man in his forties or fifties in good health and CMV-seropositive.

The chain links TRBV5-4 to TRBJ1-2; D unresolved. Germline V CDR1 and CDR2: SGHNT, YYREEE (reference sequence). This CDR3 contains 14 residues. The V end was cut by 4 bases, the J end by 4 bases, with 14 bases between. The CDR3 bases are TGTGCCAGCAGCGTAGCAGATGTTGCCTATGGCTACACCTTC. Its translation is CASSVADVAYGYTF.

This chain links TRBV5-1 with TRBJ2-7, with 11 bases matching TRBD2. CDR3 size: 14 residues. CDR1 and CDR2 (germline): SGHRS, YFSETQ. V was clipped by 5 bases and J by 2 bases; unmatched bases: 3. CDR3 coding DNA: TGCGCCAGCAGATCGACTAGCGGGACCTACGAGCAGTACTTC. This encodes CASRSTSGTYEQYF.

The chain combines TRBV7-6 with TRBJ2-7; perhaps TRBD1 as D (7 bases). V gave up 2 bases and J gave up 2 bases, with 13 bases separating them. CDR1 and CDR2 (germline): SGHVS, FNYEAQ. The CDR3 sequence is 15 residues long. This CDR3 is CASSLRRGQTYEQYF. CDR3 bases: TGTGCCAGCAGCTTAAGGCGGGGACAGACCTACGAGCAGTACTTC.

The CDR3 DNA is TGTGCCAGCACCCTTATGGACTACGGGACCCAGTACTTC. This codes for CASTLMDYGTQYF. The chain has TRBV5-6 and TRBJ2-5; possible D gene TRBD2, 6 bases. CDR1 and CDR2 from the germline V gene are SGHDT and YYEEEE. V lost 6 bases, J lost 7 bases, and 16 bases lay in between. The CDR3 contains 13 residues. Using reference TRBV5-6 and TRBJ2-5 for the parts outside the CDR3, the full variable domain is DAGVTQSPTHLIKTRGQQVTLRCSPKSGHDTVSWYQQALGQGPQFIFQYYEEEERQRGNFPDRFSGHQFPNYSSELNVNALLLGDSALYLCASTLMDYGTQYFGPGTRLLVL.

The V and J genes are TRBV30 and TRBJ2-1; maybe TRBD1 (5 bases). The ends were cut back, 0 bases at V and 0 bases at J, with 12 bases in the middle. CDR1 GTSNPN and CDR2 SVGIG come from the germline V gene (reference sequence). The CDR3 runs 16 residues. CDR3 nucleotide sequence: TGTGCCTGGAGTGTCTCAGGGCTAAGCTCCTACAATGAGCAGTTCTTC. It translates to CAWSVSGLSSYNEQFF.

V gene TRBV19 combines with J gene TRBJ2-7, with D unresolved. The CDR3 extends over 13 amino acids. Germline CDR1 and CDR2: LNHDA and SQIVND (reference sequence). The V and J ends lost 1 base and 3 bases respectively, with 7 bases between them. This CDR3 is CASSIAADYEQYV. The CDR3 bases are TGTGCCAGTAGTATAGCGGCAGACTACGAGCAGTACGTC.

The rearrangement links TRBV7-9 to TRBJ2-1; 10 bases map to TRBD2. The CDR3 has 16 residues. Germline CDR1 and CDR2: SEHNR and FQNEAQ (reference sequence). Germline trimming cut 8 bases from V and 10 bases from J; bases unmatched to any gene: 17. CDR3 coding DNA: TGTGCCAGCGGGGGGGCTAGCGGGAGCCCTTCGGTCGAGCAGTTCTTC. Translated, it gives CASGGASGSPSVEQFF.

The rearrangement joins TRBV30 to TRBJ2-5, with a tentative D call TRBD1 (7 bases). The CDR3 consists of 12 residues. CDR1 is GTSNPN and CDR2 is SVGIG in the germline V gene (reference sequence). The V end lost 7 bases, the J end lost 5 bases, and 14 bases lay between the germline ends. This CDR3 is CAFDRAGETQYF. In DNA form, the CDR3 reads TGTGCCTTCGACAGGGCGGGGGAGACCCAGTACTTC.

V is TRBV2 and J is TRBJ2-4; the D gene is possibly TRBD1 (6 bases). CDR1 SNHLY and CDR2 FYNNEI come from the germline V gene. The CDR3 has 14 residues. Trimming removed 3 bases at V and 4 bases at J, with 10 bases between. Here the CDR3 DNA reads TGTGCCAGCAGTGATTTGGGGGCGAAAAACATTCAGTACTTC. This sequence encodes CASSDLGAKNIQYF.

CDR3 sequence: CASSKTGETYEQYF. The CDR3 DNA reads TGTGCCAGCAGCAAGACGGGAGAGACCTACGAGCAGTACTTC. J is TRBJ2-7 and V is TRBV21-1; the table's D call TRBD2 went unverified against the DNA. TRBV21-1 is an annotated pseudogene. The CDR3 length is 14 residues.

The rearrangement uses TRBV10-1 and TRBJ2-2, with D maybe TRBD2 (5 bases). Germline CDR1 and CDR2: WNHNN and SYGVQD (reference sequence). Trimming cost V 0 bases and J 6 bases, with 14 bases left between them. This CDR3 is 16 amino acids long. In nucleotides, the CDR3 is TGCGCCAGCAGTGAGTCGGGTTCTACCGGGGCCGGGGAGCTGTTTTTT. Translation gives CASSESGSTGAGELFF.

This sequence joins TRBV4-2 and TRBJ1-5, with a possible D match to TRBD1 (6 bases). This CDR3 comprises 16 residues. V was shortened by 0 bases and J by 7 bases, with 16 bases between the two germline ends. The germline CDR1 and CDR2 sequences are LGHNA and YNFKEQ. The CDR3 protein is CASSQDWQGSPQPQHF. Here the CDR3 DNA reads TGTGCCAGCAGCCAAGATTGGCAGGGGTCACCGCAGCCCCAGCATTTT.

The J gene is TRBJ2-1, the V gene TRBV14; TRBD1 matches 8 bases. Germline CDR1 and CDR2: SGHDN and FVKESK. The CDR3 is made up of 16 amino acids. The J segment lost 8 bases and the V segment lost 5 bases, leaving 14 bases of the junction unmatched. The CDR3 region has the DNA TGTGCCAGCAGCACCCAGGGGGCGGTTAGGGTCCATGAGCAGTTCTTC. It yields the protein CASSTQGAVRVHEQFF.

The CDR3 nucleotides are TGCGCCAGCAGCTTGGCCGGGCGTAGCGGGAGTAGTGAGACCCAGTACTTC. This codes for CASSLAGRSGSSETQYF. V is TRBV5-1 and J is TRBJ2-5; 9 positions agree with TRBD2. The CDR3 contains 17 residues. CDR1 and CDR2 (germline): SGHRS, YFSETQ. The V and J ends lost 0 bases and 5 bases, in that order; junction bases with no gene match: 11.

The chain couples TRBV7-9 to TRBJ2-6, with D possibly matching TRBD2 (5 bases). Germline-derived CDR1 and CDR2 are SEHNR and FQNEAQ (reference sequence). The CDR3 is 16 residues long. Trimming removed 5 bases at V and 2 bases at J, with 13 bases between. This CDR3 reads CASSLDGVTGANVLTF. CDR3 DNA sequence: TGTGCCAGCAGCCTTGACGGGGTCACTGGGGCCAACGTCCTGACTTTC. Filled out from reference TRBV7-9 and TRBJ2-6, the complete variable domain reads DTGVSQNPRHKITKRGQNVTFRCDPISEHNRLYWYRQTLGQGPEFLTYFQNEAQLEKSRLLSDRFSAERPKGSFSTLEIQRTEQGDSAMYLCASSLDGVTGANVLTFGAGSRLTVL.

This chain's CDR3 is CASSLGQGGQPQHF. CDR3 bases: TGTGCCAGCAGCTTGGGACAGGGAGGGCAGCCCCAGCATTTT. The J gene is TRBJ1-5, the V gene TRBV9; 9 bases are shared with TRBD1. The CDR3 totals 14 residues. The germline CDR1 and CDR2 sequences are SGDLS and YYNGEE. V shed 4 bases, J shed 7 bases, and the junction held 6 bases outside the gene matches.

The chain recombines TRBV30 with TRBJ2-2; TRBD1 matches 8 bases. The CDR3 is 15 amino acids. Per germline, CDR1 GTSNPN and CDR2 SVGIG (reference sequence). The V and J ends lost 2 bases and 5 bases, in that order; junction bases with no gene match: 7. The chain's CDR3 is CAWSLGQGTTGELFF. DNA for the CDR3: TGTGCCTGGAGTCTCGGACAGGGAACAACCGGGGAGCTGTTTTTT.

The CDR3 region is CASSRLAGTQDTQYF. DNA of the CDR3: TGTGCCAGTAGCCGACTAGCGGGGACACAAGATACGCAGTATTTT. V usage is TRBV19 and J usage is TRBJ2-3; 11 bases agree with TRBD2. CDR1 and CDR2 from the germline V gene are LNHDA and SQIVND (reference sequence). V gave up 6 bases and J gave up 5 bases; unmatched junction bases: 7. The CDR3 spans 15 residues.

The V call is TRBV2, the J call TRBJ2-1, with TRBD2 matching over 13 bases. CDR3 size: 15 residues. The trim removed 6 bases at V and 6 bases at J, leaving 5 bases unmatched. In germline, CDR1 is SNHLY, CDR2 FYNNEI. The CDR3: CASRAGLAGANEQFF. The CDR3 region has the DNA TGTGCCAGCAGGGCTGGACTAGCGGGAGCCAATGAGCAGTTCTTC.

The chain couples TRBV27 to TRBJ2-3; 10 positions agree with TRBD2. The CDR3 totals 15 residues. The V segment lost 5 bases and the J segment 4 bases; nucleotides outside the gene matches: 6. Germline V gene lookup returns CDR1 MNHEY and CDR2 SMNVEV (reference sequence). CDR3 protein: CASSRLAGVSDTQYF. CDR3 bases: TGTGCCAGCAGTAGGCTAGCGGGAGTGTCAGATACGCAGTATTTT.

J is TRBJ2-2 and V is TRBV19, with a possible D match to TRBD1 (5 bases). Trimming took off 3 bases at V and 1 base at J, with 12 bases between the two ends. The CDR3 has 16 residues. Per germline, CDR1 LNHDA and CDR2 SQIVND (reference sequence). The CDR3 sequence is CASSIFLQGNTGELFF. The CDR3 DNA sequence: TGTGCCAGTAGTATCTTCCTCCAGGGGAACACCGGGGAGCTGTTTTTT.

The CDR3 spells CAWSLGVWRGPSYNEQFF. In DNA form, the CDR3 reads TGTGCCTGGAGTCTTGGGGTATGGCGGGGGCCCTCCTACAATGAGCAGTTCTTC. The J gene is TRBJ2-1, the V gene TRBV30, with D perhaps TRBD2 (7 bases). The V end was cut by 2 bases, the J end by 0 bases, with 20 bases between. The CDR3 consists of 18 residues. The germline V gene has CDR1 GTSNPN and CDR2 SVGIG (reference sequence). Variable domain in full (rest from reference TRBV30 and TRBJ2-1): SQTIHQWPATLVQPVGSPLSLECTVEGTSNPNLYWYRQAAGRGLQLLFYSVGIGQISSEVPQNLSASRPQDRQFILSSKKLLLSDSGFYLCAWSLGVWRGPSYNEQFFGPGTRLTVL.